Shown below are 23 T cell receptor beta chains from a single sample sequenced in a study of shared clonotypes between healthy human individuals. Libraries were prepared by immunoSEQ multiplex PCR; TCRdb keeps only in-frame clonotypes and omits some of them. The data contain approximately 2.1 million clones, more than 80% of them singletons. The sample was naive CD4+ T cells from PBMCs. Subset noted: CD45RA+ positively selected. These receptors came from a man aged 18 to 30 in good health. Some clones in this sample may be carry-over from other donors' samples.

This chain joins TRBV9 and TRBJ1-4, with 7 bases lining up with TRBD1. V shed 1 base, J shed 6 bases, and the junction held 6 bases outside the gene matches. CDR1 and CDR2 (germline): SGDLS, YYNGEE. This CDR3 region has 15 residues. For the CDR3, the DNA is TGTGCCAGCAGCGTAATGGAGGGGGCGCATGAAAAACTGTTTTTT. Translated, it gives CASSVMEGAHEKLFF. Full variable domain (remainder filled in from reference TRBV9 and TRBJ1-4): DSGVTQTPKHLITATGQRVTLRCSPRSGDLSVYWYQQSLDQGLQFLIQYYNGEERAKGNILERFSAQQFPDLHSELNLSSLELGDSALYFCASSVMEGAHEKLFFGSGTQLSVL.

The rearrangement uses TRBV6-1 and TRBJ1-5, with D uncertain. Trimming cost V 4 bases and J 4 bases, with 11 bases left between them. Looked up from germline, CDR1 is MNHNS and CDR2 is SASEGT. The CDR3 consists of 14 residues. DNA of the CDR3: TGTGCCAGCAGTGGGGTCCTAGGGAATCAGCCCCAGCATTTT. It is translated as CASSGVLGNQPQHF.

Details on this clone: The identical CDR3 is also encoded by other nucleotide sequences in the sample. The chain joins TRBV2 to TRBJ2-1; D call uncertain. CDR3 length equals 14 residues. Germline values: CDR1 SNHLY, CDR2 FYNNEI. The germline V and J ends were trimmed by 1 base and 0 bases, with 4 bases remaining between them. The CDR3 nucleotides are TGTGCCAGCAGTGAAGTAACCTCCTACAATGAGCAGTTCTTC. Its translation is CASSEVTSYNEQFF.

This sequence joins TRBV18 and TRBJ2-3; a possible D gene is TRBD2 (6 bases). V gave up 3 bases and J gave up 7 bases, with 20 bases separating them. Germline V CDR1 and CDR2: KGHSH, LQKENI. The CDR3 loop spans 16 amino acids. This CDR3 is CASSPPGGAPSYTQYF. CDR3 nucleotide sequence: TGTGCCAGCTCACCCCCGGGCGGGGCCCCTTCCTATACGCAGTATTTT.

This clone was picked up one time. The rearrangement links TRBV28 to TRBJ1-2, with a tentative D call TRBD1 (6 bases). Trimming removed 8 bases from V and 4 bases from J, with 17 bases in between. The CDR3 has 14 residues. Per germline, CDR1 MDHEN and CDR2 SYDVKM. This CDR3 is CASDRQGRGYGYTF. For the CDR3, the DNA is TGTGCCAGCGACAGGCAGGGTCGGGGCTATGGCTACACCTTC.

This sequence joins TRBV5-1 and TRBJ2-1; no definite D call. V lost 4 bases to trimming and J lost 5 bases, with 16 bases between them. CDR1 is SGHRS, CDR2 YFSETQ, per germline. The CDR3 is 15 amino acids. The CDR3 region is CASSVGGASDNEQFF. CDR3 nucleotides: TGCGCCAGCAGCGTGGGTGGAGCTTCGGACAATGAGCAGTTCTTC.

This clone was observed once. The V call is TRBV23-1, the J call TRBJ1-5, with D unresolved. TRBV23-1 qualifies as an ORF whose function is uncertain. Trimming took 3 bases from V and 3 from J, leaving 9 bases between them. This CDR3 comprises 14 residues. CDR3 in DNA: TGCGCCAGCAGTCATATCAGGATCAATCAGCCCCAGCATTTT. Its protein is CASSHIRINQPQHF.

This chain connects TRBV7-3 to TRBJ2-3; D is unclear. This CDR3 spans 16 amino acids. V gave up 2 bases and J gave up 3 bases, with 15 bases separating them. The germline CDR1 and CDR2 sequences are SGHTA and FQGTGA. This chain's CDR3 is CASSLLGDETTDTQYF. The CDR3 DNA reads TGTGCCAGCAGCTTACTAGGCGACGAAACTACAGATACGCAGTATTTT.

This chain joins TRBV9 and TRBJ1-2; D possibly corresponds to TRBD1 (5 bases). Germline-derived CDR1 and CDR2 are SGDLS and YYNGEE. Trimming left V 0 bases short and J 0 bases short, with 9 bases between. The CDR3 contains 15 residues. The CDR3 coding sequence is TGTGCCAGCAGCGTAGCGACAGTAGCTAACTATGGCTACACCTTC. It specifies CASSVATVANYGYTF.

A single count supports this clone. The rearrangement joins TRBV30 to TRBJ1-2, with D possibly being TRBD1 (5 bases). V gave up 0 bases and J gave up 0 bases, with 23 bases separating them. The CDR3 totals 19 residues. Germline V gives CDR1 GTSNPN, CDR2 SVGIG (reference sequence). The CDR3 bases are TGTGCCTGGAGTGTAAATTACAGGATTACCCCCGGAGCTAACTATGGCTACACCTTC. Translating it yields CAWSVNYRITPGANYGYTF.

V gene TRBV19 combines with J gene TRBJ2-7; D remains ambiguous. This CDR3 has 13 amino acids. Germline values: CDR1 LNHDA, CDR2 SQIVND (reference sequence). Trimming pared 2 bases from V and 6 bases from J, leaving 11 bases between. CDR3 in DNA: TGTGCCAGTAGTATACGGGCAGGTTCCGAGCAGTACTTC. It codes for CASSIRAGSEQYF.

The CDR3 sequence: CASSPPRVGGLGNEQFF. CDR3 coding DNA: TGTGCCAGCAGTCCCCCCCGCGTAGGGGGGCTGGGAAATGAGCAGTTCTTC. V and J are TRBV28 and TRBJ2-1; tentatively, D is TRBD1 or TRBD2 (6 bases each). Germline CDR1 reads MDHEN; CDR2 reads SYDVKM. Trimming removed 5 bases at V and 7 bases at J, with 24 bases between. This CDR3 region has 17 residues. Full variable domain (rest looked up from reference TRBV28 and TRBJ2-1): DVKVTQSSRYLVKRTGEKVFLECVQDMDHENMFWYRQDPGLGLRLIYFSYDVKMKEKGDIPEGYSVSREKKERFSLILESASTNQTSMYLCASSPPRVGGLGNEQFFGPGTRLTVL.

Concerning this clone: Other nucleotide sequences in the sample specify the same CDR3. The V and J genes are TRBV5-1 and TRBJ2-7, with 7 bases matching TRBD2. The CDR3 runs 12 residues. V was clipped by 3 bases and J by 3 bases; unmatched bases: 0. The germline V gene has CDR1 SGHRS and CDR2 YFSETQ. In DNA, the CDR3 is TGCGCCAGCAGCTCGGGGGGCTACGAGCAGTACTTC. Translation gives CASSSGGYEQYF.

This chain links TRBV11-3 with TRBJ2-7; D not certain. In germline, CDR1 is SGHNT, CDR2 YENEEA. V was clipped by 5 bases and J by 4 bases, with 15 bases between them. The CDR3 is 14 residues long. The CDR3 region has the DNA TGTGCCAGCAGCCACCAGGATCAGCCTTACGAGCAGTACTTC. Protein: CASSHQDQPYEQYF.

The chain couples TRBV6-5 to TRBJ1-2, with 8 nucleotides matching TRBD1. Germline V gene data show CDR1 as MNHEY and CDR2 as SVGAGI. The V gene end was trimmed by 4 bases and the J gene end by 7 bases; junction bases not matched to a gene: 8. This CDR3 region has 14 residues. Here the CDR3 DNA reads TGTGCCAGCAGTTCCCCCGGGACAGGATCTGGCTACACCTTC. Its translation: CASSSPGTGSGYTF.

This rearrangement joins TRBV29-1 to TRBJ2-1; 8 nucleotides align to TRBD1. The CDR3 spans 14 residues. Germline V gene lookup returns CDR1 SQVTM and CDR2 ANQGSEA. The trim removed 7 bases at V and 7 bases at J, leaving 12 bases unmatched. This CDR3 is CSGTTGVFYNEQFF. DNA for the CDR3: TGCAGCGGAACGACAGGGGTATTTTATAATGAGCAGTTCTTC.

This clone was detected once. The genes are TRBV10-3 and TRBJ1-2; D unresolved. The V gene's germline CDR1 is ENHRY and CDR2 SYGVKD. This CDR3 is 14 amino acids long. V was clipped by 10 bases and J by 4 bases, with 19 bases between them. This CDR3 is CATRREQAPYGYTF. The CDR3 DNA reads as TGTGCCACCCGCCGGGAGCAAGCTCCCTATGGCTACACCTTC.

The rearrangement joins TRBV28 to TRBJ1-1; 9 bases agree with TRBD1. Germline CDR1 and CDR2: MDHEN and SYDVKM. The CDR3 is made up of 16 amino acids. V lost 4 bases and J lost 4; bases outside the gene matches: 10. CDR3 protein: CASSSGQGPGGTEAFF. In DNA, the CDR3 is TGTGCCAGCAGTTCGGGACAGGGCCCCGGTGGCACTGAAGCTTTCTTT.

As to this clone: Within the sample, other DNA sequences also encode this same CDR3. The V gene is TRBV5-1, the J gene TRBJ2-1, with 9 bases fitting TRBD2. V lost 2 bases and J lost 3; bases outside the gene matches: 3. Germline V gene lookup returns CDR1 SGHRS and CDR2 YFSETQ. The CDR3 is made up of 15 amino acids. The CDR3 reads CASSLGGRDYNEQFF. In nucleotides, the CDR3 is TGCGCCAGCAGCTTAGGCGGGAGGGACTACAATGAGCAGTTCTTC.

This chain connects TRBV29-1 to TRBJ2-3; 8 nucleotides align to TRBD1. V was clipped by 4 bases and J by 0 bases; unmatched bases: 6. Germline V gene lookup returns CDR1 SQVTM and CDR2 ANQGSEA. The CDR3 contains 15 residues. In nucleotides, the CDR3 is TGCAGCGTTGGGTTCGGACAGGGTAGCACAGATACGCAGTATTTT. Protein product: CSVGFGQGSTDTQYF.

The J gene is TRBJ1-1, the V gene TRBV7-9; 9 bases are a match to TRBD1. CDR1 SEHNR and CDR2 FQNEAQ come from the germline V gene (reference sequence). V shed 7 bases and J 1 base; nucleotides not matched to a gene: 10. The CDR3 has 16 residues. CDR3 in amino acids: CASTNPGGQGNTEAFF. As DNA, the CDR3 is TGTGCCAGCACGAACCCCGGGGGACAGGGGAACACTGAAGCTTTCTTT.

This clone appeared a single time. V and J are TRBV9 and TRBJ2-1, with D possibly being TRBD1 (6 bases). This CDR3 has 13 residues. Germline V gene lookup returns CDR1 SGDLS and CDR2 YYNGEE. The V and J ends lost 3 bases and 7 bases respectively, with 11 bases between them. This chain's CDR3 is CASSALDRNEQFF. CDR3 DNA: TGTGCCAGCAGCGCCCTCGACAGGAATGAGCAGTTCTTC. Full variable domain (remainder filled in from reference TRBV9 and TRBJ2-1): DSGVTQTPKHLITATGQRVTLRCSPRSGDLSVYWYQQSLDQGLQFLIQYYNGEERAKGNILERFSAQQFPDLHSELNLSSLELGDSALYFCASSALDRNEQFFGPGTRLTVL.

The chain uses TRBV6-6 and TRBJ2-3; D gene uncertain. The germline gives CDR1 MNHNY, CDR2 SVGAGI (reference sequence). The CDR3 is 12 amino acids. The germline V and J ends were trimmed by 6 bases and 5 bases, with 9 bases remaining between them. The CDR3 DNA follows: TGTGCCAGCAGCCAGTTAGGAGATACGCAGTATTTT. As protein: CASSQLGDTQYF.